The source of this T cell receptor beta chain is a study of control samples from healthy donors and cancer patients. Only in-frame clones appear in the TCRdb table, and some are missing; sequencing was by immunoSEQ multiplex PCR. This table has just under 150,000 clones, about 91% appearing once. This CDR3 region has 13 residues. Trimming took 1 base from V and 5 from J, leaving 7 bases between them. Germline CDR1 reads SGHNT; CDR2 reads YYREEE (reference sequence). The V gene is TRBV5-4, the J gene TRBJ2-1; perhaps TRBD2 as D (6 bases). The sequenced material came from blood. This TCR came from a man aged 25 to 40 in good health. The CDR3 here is CASSLWGDNEQFF. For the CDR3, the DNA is TGTGCCAGCAGCTTGTGGGGGGACAATGAGCAGTTCTTC.